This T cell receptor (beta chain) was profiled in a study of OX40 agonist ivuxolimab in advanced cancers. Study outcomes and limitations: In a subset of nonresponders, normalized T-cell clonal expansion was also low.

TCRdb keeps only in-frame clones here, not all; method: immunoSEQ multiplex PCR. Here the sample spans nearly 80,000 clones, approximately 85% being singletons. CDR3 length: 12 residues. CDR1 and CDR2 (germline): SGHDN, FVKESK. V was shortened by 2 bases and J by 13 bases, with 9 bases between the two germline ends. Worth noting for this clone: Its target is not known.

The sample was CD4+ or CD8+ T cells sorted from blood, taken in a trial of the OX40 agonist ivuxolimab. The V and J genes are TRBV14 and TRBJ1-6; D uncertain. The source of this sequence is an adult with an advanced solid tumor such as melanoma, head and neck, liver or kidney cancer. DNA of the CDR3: TGTGCCAGCAGCCAATCCCGGTCCCCCCTCCACTTT. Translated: CASSQSRSPLHF. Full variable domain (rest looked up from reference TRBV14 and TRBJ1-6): EAGVTQFPSHSVIEKGQTVTLRCDPISGHDNLYWYRRVMGKEIKFLLHFVKESKQDESGMPNNRFLAERTGGTYSTLKVQPAELEDSGVYFCASSQSRSPLHFGNGTRLTVT.